These T cell receptor beta chains were read from a single sample in a study of response to subunit inactivated influenza vaccine. TCRdb re-called the RT-PCR reads through MiXCR, storing one row per CDR3 protein. The sample gives 860,000 or so distinct CDR3 sequences, about 20% of which show up once; roughly 10% is in the top ten. The sequencing here drew on PBMCs from blood, taken 5 days after vaccination. These receptors all stem from a man aged 45-65 years who received an inactivated influenza vaccine. The CDR3 runs from the conserved cysteine through the conserved F or W. D genes are given only for firm matches. The size of a clone is reported for some rows only, either as once, few or many, or as a class for expanded clones.

>14|.|TRBJ1-5|.|TRBV24-1
TGTGCCACCAGTGAAGGGTCTAGCAATCAGCCCCAGCATTTT
CATSEGSSNQPQHF
>16|TRBD2|TRBJ2-1|.|TRBV29-1
TGCAGCGTAGACGGGACTAGCCAAACTAATTACAATGAGCAGTTCTTC
CSVDGTSQTNYNEQFF
>14|.|TRBJ2-3|.|TRBV12-3/TRBV12-4
TGTGCCAGCGGGATGGGAGTGGGCACAGATACGCAGTATTTT
CASGMGVGTDTQYF
>17|.|TRBJ1-5|.|TRBV6-2/TRBV6-3
TGTGCCAGCAGCCGCGTAGGCGGGGAATTAAGCAATCAGCCCCAGCATTTT
CASSRVGGELSNQPQHF
>17|TRBD2|TRBJ2-2|many|TRBV5-1
TGCGCCAGCAGCTCGGTAGCGGGAGGCCCCTCCACCGGGGAGCTGTTTTTT
CASSSVAGGPSTGELFF
>14|.|TRBJ2-5|few|TRBV24-1
TGTGCCACCAGTGATTCTACACTGAGAGAGACCCAGTACTTC
CATSDSTLRETQYF
>14|TRBD1|TRBJ2-3|few|TRBV11-2
TGTGCCAGCAGCCGGGACAGTTATGCAGATACGCAGTATTTT
CASSRDSYADTQYF
>13|TRBD1|TRBJ2-1|.|TRBV7-9
TGTGCCAGCAGCCACGGACAGGGCTATGAGCAGTTCTTC
CASSHGQGYEQFF
>11|.|TRBJ1-2|many|TRBV5-8
TGTGCCAGCAGCTTCCTCTATGGCTACACCTTC
CASSFLYGYTF
>15|TRBD2|TRBJ2-2|.|TRBV4-1
TGCGCCAGCAGCTCCGGACTAGCGGGGGTCGGGGAGCTGTTTTTT
CASSSGLAGVGELFF
>13|.|TRBJ1-1|few|TRBV14
TGTGCCAGCAGCCAAGATTACAGCCCTCAAGCTTTCTTT
CASSQDYSPQAFF
>15|TRBD1|TRBJ2-1|few|TRBV11-3
TGTGCCAGCAGCTTAGTTGGCAGGGGGCTTAGTGAGCAGTTCTTC
CASSLVGRGLSEQFF
>15|.|TRBJ1-3|.|TRBV20-1
TGCAGTGCTAGAGAGTCAGGGTTCTCTGGAAACACCATATATTTT
CSARESGFSGNTIYF
>15|.|TRBJ1-2|few|TRBV6-1
TGTGCCAGCAGGGAGAGGTCGGAACGGAACTATGGCTACACCTTC
CASRERSERNYGYTF
>15|TRBD2|TRBJ2-1|few|TRBV28
TGTGCCAGTACTAGCGGGGGTTCGGTCTACAATGAGCAGTTCTTC
CASTSGGSVYNEQFF
>13|.|TRBJ1-5|few|TRBV11-2
TGTGCCAGCAGCTTAGAGTGGGCTAAGCCCCAGCATTTT
CASSLEWAKPQHF
>20|TRBD2|TRBJ2-1|few|TRBV4-2
TGTGCCAGCAGCCAAGATTTGGCTAGCGGGGGAGCGAGCTCCTACAATGAGCAGTTCTTC
CASSQDLASGGASSYNEQFF
>16|TRBD2|TRBJ2-1|few|TRBV12-3/TRBV12-4
TGTGCCAGCAGTTCGTACGGGACTAGCGGGGGGGATGAGCAGTTCTTC
CASSSYGTSGGDEQFF
>13|.|TRBJ2-5|many|TRBV7-2
TGTGCCAGCAGATACACAGGGCAAGAGACCCAGTACTTC
CASRYTGQETQYF
>16|.|TRBJ2-1|.|TRBV5-6
TGTGCCAGCAGCTTGGGGACTCAGGGGGGGTGGAATGAGCAGTTCTTC
CASSLGTQGGWNEQFF
>15|.|TRBJ1-5|few|TRBV6-5
TGTGCCAGCAGTTACGGTCCAGGGGCCGGTCAGCCCCAGCATTTT
CASSYGPGAGQPQHF
>15|.|TRBJ2-3|.|TRBV18
TGTGCCAGCTCACCACTTATAAGGGGGACAGATACGCAGTATTTT
CASSPLIRGTDTQYF
>15|TRBD1|TRBJ2-5|.|TRBV5-1
TGCGCCAGCAGCTTGGGGACAGGGGAAGAAGAGACCCAGTACTTC
CASSLGTGEEETQYF
>12|.|TRBJ2-3|.|TRBV7-2
TGTGCCAGCAACCGATTAGCAGATACGCAGTATTTT
CASNRLADTQYF
>11|.|TRBJ2-7|many|TRBV12-3/TRBV12-4
TGTGCCAGCAGTTTCCGCCAGGGGCAGTACTTC
CASSFRQGQYF
>15|TRBD2|TRBJ2-1|.|TRBV20-1
TGCAGTGCTAGAGTTAGGTCTAGCGGCTACAATGAGCAGTTCTTC
CSARVRSSGYNEQFF
>14|.|TRBJ2-1|.|TRBV4-1
TGCGCCAGCAGCCAAGATGAAAGGGTAAATGAGCAGTTCTTC
CASSQDERVNEQFF
>13|.|TRBJ1-4|few|TRBV15
TGTGCCACCAGCTTTGCAACTAATGAAAAACTGTTTTTT
CATSFATNEKLFF
>15|TRBD2|TRBJ2-1|.|TRBV7-2
TGTGCCAGCAGCGTGGGACTAGCGTGGCCGAATGAGCAGTTCTTC
CASSVGLAWPNEQFF
>18|.|TRBJ2-1|.|TRBV4-1
TGCGCCAGCAGCCAAGGTGGACGTATGCGAGGGATCTACAATGAGCAGTTCTTC
CASSQGGRMRGIYNEQFF
>17|TRBD2|TRBJ2-3|.|TRBV4-2
TGTGCCAGCAGCCATACCTCCGGGACTAGCGGAACAGATACGCAGTATTTT
CASSHTSGTSGTDTQYF
>13|.|TRBJ2-7|.|TRBV3-1
TGTGCCAGCAGCCAAGGGATTGACTACGAGCAGTACTTC
CASSQGIDYEQYF
>16|TRBD2|TRBJ2-1|few|TRBV2
TGTGCCAGCAGACGACTAGCGGGGGGGCGAGGCAATGAGCAGTTCTTC
CASRRLAGGRGNEQFF
>16|TRBD2|TRBJ2-7|few|TRBV20-1
TGCAGTGCTAGAGATCGTAGACTAGCGGGAGCGGGGGAGCAGTACTTC
CSARDRRLAGAGEQYF
>14|.|TRBJ2-7|many|TRBV12-3/TRBV12-4
TGTGCCAGCAGTTTTCGTCACGGGTCCTACGAGCAGTACTTC
CASSFRHGSYEQYF
>16|.|TRBJ2-7|.|TRBV6-5
TGTGCCAGCAGTTACTCGGTAGCAGCCCTTTCCTACGAGCAGTACTTC
CASSYSVAALSYEQYF
>14|.|TRBJ1-5|.|TRBV7-9
TGTGCCAGCAGCTTCGACGCTAGCAATCAGCCCCAGCATTTT
CASSFDASNQPQHF
>13|TRBD1|TRBJ1-1|few|TRBV7-2
TGTGCCAGCAGCTTAGCGTCGGACAGGGAAGCTTTCTTT
CASSLASDREAFF
>12|.|TRBJ1-1|.|TRBV20-1
TGCAGTGCTAGATGGCCCGGCACTGAAGCTTTCTTT
CSARWPGTEAFF
>12|.|TRBJ2-5|.|TRBV20-1
TGCAGTGCCGGGGCAGTCCAAGAGACCCAGTACTTC
CSAGAVQETQYF
>15|TRBD1|TRBJ2-7|few|TRBV6-2/TRBV6-3
TGTGCCAGCAGGACGCACAGGGGGTTCTCCTACGAGCAGTACTTC
CASRTHRGFSYEQYF
>17|TRBD1|TRBJ1-6|few|TRBV10-3
TGTGCCATCAGTTCCGTGGGACAGAGCTCCTATAATTCACCCCTCCACTTT
CAISSVGQSSYNSPLHF
>12|.|TRBJ2-1|many|TRBV5-1
TGCGCCAGCAGCTTGTATTCGGATGAGCAGTTCTTC
CASSLYSDEQFF
>16|TRBD1|TRBJ1-1|many|TRBV7-2
TGTGCCAGCAGTCGGGGACAGGGCGGGTCGAACACTGAAGCTTTCTTT
CASSRGQGGSNTEAFF